Presented here are 32 T cell receptor beta chains from one specimen sequenced in a study of a mutant IDH1 vaccine in newly diagnosed glioma. Time point of the sample: week 23, last vaccination. With topical imiquimod, each dose of the vaccine consisted of 300 ug of mutant IDH1 20-mer peptide. Assay: immunoSEQ multiplex PCR; the TCRdb copy retains only in-frame clones and omits some. The profile covers under 70,000 clones, with approximately 87% appearing a single time and roughly 13% taken by the ten largest. These TCRs' antigens remain unknown. Sequences were derived from PBMCs, sampled from a glioma patient whose treatment included an IDH1 peptide vaccine. The receptors stem from a man aged 18-30 years with glioma.

The chain is built from TRBV29-1 and TRBJ1-2; D not certain. This CDR3 has 11 residues. CDR1 is SQVTM, CDR2 ANQGSEA, per germline. V was cut by 7 bases and J by 5 bases, with 11 bases left in between. CDR3 nucleotides: TGCAGCGGCGTGGAGGTTTATGGCTACACCTTC. Amino acids: CSGVEVYGYTF.

The rearrangement links TRBV19 to TRBJ1-5; D gene unclear. Trimming left V 0 bases short and J 4 bases short, with 10 bases between. CDR3 length equals 15 residues. Germline values: CDR1 LNHDA, CDR2 SQIVND (reference sequence). The CDR3 nucleotides are TGTGCCAGTAGTATAGAAAATTTGGTGAATCAGCCCCAGCATTTT. It specifies CASSIENLVNQPQHF.

The chain recombines TRBV7-6 with TRBJ1-1; TRBD1 might be the D (5 bases). V was pared by 2 bases and J by 5 bases, with 15 bases between. Germline values: CDR1 SGHVS, CDR2 FNYEAQ. This CDR3 spans 15 amino acids. This CDR3 reads CASSLQGGRGTEAFF. CDR3 bases: TGTGCCAGCAGCTTACAGGGTGGCCGGGGGACTGAAGCTTTCTTT. The full variable domain, its missing parts supplied by reference TRBV7-6 and TRBJ1-1, is GAGVSQSPRYKVTKRGQDVALRCDPISGHVSLYWYRQALGQGPEFLTYFNYEAQQDKSGLPNDRFSAERPEGSISTLTIQRTEQRDSAMYRCASSLQGGRGTEAFFGQGTRLTVV.

The rearrangement links TRBV7-8 to TRBJ1-2; D may be TRBD1 (5 bases). This CDR3 is built from 13 residues. Germline CDR1 reads SGHVS; CDR2 reads FQNEAQ. V gave up 4 bases and J gave up 5 bases, with 11 bases separating them. The CDR3 DNA follows: TGTGCCAGCAGCTCCACAGGAGGGTATGGCTACACCTTC. It encodes CASSSTGGYGYTF. The full variable domain, with the rest looked up from reference TRBV7-8 and TRBJ1-2, is GAGVSQSPRYKVAKRGQDVALRCDPISGHVSLFWYQQALGQGPEFLTYFQNEAQLDKSGLPSDRFFAERPEGSVSTLKIQRTQQEDSAVYLCASSSTGGYGYTFGSGTRLTVV.

The J gene is TRBJ2-3, the V gene TRBV30, with TRBD1 matching 8 bases. Germline V gene data show CDR1 as GTSNPN and CDR2 as SVGIG (reference sequence). This CDR3 region has 14 residues. The V gene end was trimmed by 5 bases and the J gene end by 2 bases; junction bases not matched to a gene: 6. The DNA of the CDR3 is TGTGCCTGGGCCGGGGGACAGGTCACAGATACGCAGTATTTT. The encoded protein is CAWAGGQVTDTQYF.

The chain recombines TRBV4-3 with TRBJ2-2; D is undetermined. Germline V gene data show CDR1 as LGHNA and CDR2 as YSLEER. Between the trimmed V and J ends, which lost 0 bases and 5 bases, there was a span of 13 bases. The CDR3 has 16 amino acids. The CDR3 coding sequence is TGCGCCAGCAGCCAAGATCCGGGCGTTCGAACCGGGGAGCTGTTTTTT. It translates to CASSQDPGVRTGELFF.

This clone has more than one count but fewer than ten. This chain joins TRBV19 and TRBJ1-2, with 10 bases identical to TRBD1. This CDR3 is built from 14 residues. Germline loops: CDR1 LNHDA, CDR2 SQIVND (reference sequence). The V segment lost 4 bases and the J segment 8 bases; nucleotides outside the gene matches: 7. The CDR3 sequence is CASSKGTGARGYTF. CDR3 coding DNA: TGTGCCAGTAGTAAGGGGACAGGGGCACGGGGCTACACCTTC.

This clone has more than one count but fewer than ten. The chain is built from TRBV5-6 and TRBJ1-1; D is uncertain. Trimming took off 0 bases at V and 8 bases at J, with 8 bases between the two ends. In germline, CDR1 is SGHDT, CDR2 YYEEEE. The length of the CDR3 is 12 residues. Written as DNA, the CDR3 is TGTGCCAGCAGCTTGGAGGCGGAAGAAGCTTTCTTT. It yields the protein CASSLEAEEAFF.

The J gene is TRBJ1-5, the V gene TRBV7-9; perhaps TRBD1 as D (6 bases). The CDR3 has 16 amino acids. V gave up 5 bases and J gave up 3 bases, with 17 bases separating them. In germline, CDR1 is SEHNR, CDR2 FQNEAQ (reference sequence). CDR3 loop: CASSQSGHQINQPQHF. CDR3 coding DNA: TGTGCCAGCAGCCAATCGGGACACCAAATCAATCAGCCCCAGCATTTT. Full variable domain (outside the CDR3, taken from reference TRBV7-9 and TRBJ1-5): DTGVSQNPRHKITKRGQNVTFRCDPISEHNRLYWYRQTLGQGPEFLTYFQNEAQLEKSRLLSDRFSAERPKGSFSTLEIQRTEQGDSAMYLCASSQSGHQINQPQHFGDGTRLSIL.

The chain is built from TRBV11-3 and TRBJ1-1; a possible D gene is TRBD1 (5 bases). The CDR3 is made up of 15 amino acids. CDR1 and CDR2 (germline): SGHNT, YENEEA. V was cut by 0 bases and J by 2 bases, with 10 bases left in between. DNA of the CDR3: TGTGCCAGCAGCTTAGACGACAGCGCCAACACTGAAGCTTTCTTT. Amino acid sequence: CASSLDDSANTEAFF.

The V call is TRBV6-5, the J call TRBJ1-2; D is ambiguous. The CDR3 sequence is 13 residues long. Germline CDR1 and CDR2: MNHEY and SVGAGI. V shed 6 bases and J shed 8 bases, with 16 bases lying between them. The CDR3 loop reads CASSSLGPRGYTF. The CDR3 coding sequence is TGTGCCAGCAGCTCCTTAGGGCCGCGGGGCTACACCTTC.

J is TRBJ1-5 and V is TRBV19; a possible D gene is TRBD1 (5 bases). This CDR3 is 16 amino acids long. Per germline, CDR1 LNHDA and CDR2 SQIVND (reference sequence). V lost 7 bases and J lost 5, with 21 bases in between. CDR3 nucleotide sequence: TGTGCCAGTAAACTCGCCGGGACCGCGGACTATCAGCCCCAGCATTTT. This gives the protein CASKLAGTADYQPQHF.

The V call is TRBV30, the J call TRBJ2-5, with 8 bases lining up with TRBD2. V trimming: 2 bases; J trimming: 1 base; junction bases outside the gene matches: 6. The CDR3 totals 15 residues. CDR1 and CDR2 from the germline V gene are GTSNPN and SVGIG (reference sequence). The CDR3 loop reads CAWSPKGLVQETQYF. CDR3 DNA sequence: TGTGCCTGGAGTCCAAAGGGACTAGTCCAAGAGACCCAGTACTTC. The complete variable domain, with remaining parts taken from reference TRBV30 and TRBJ2-5, reads SQTIHQWPATLVQPVGSPLSLECTVEGTSNPNLYWYRQAAGRGLQLLFYSVGIGQISSEVPQNLSASRPQDRQFILSSKKLLLSDSGFYLCAWSPKGLVQETQYFGPGTRLLVL.

The rearrangement links TRBV5-1 to TRBJ2-3, with 7 bases fitting TRBD1. Germline assignment: CDR1 SGHRS and CDR2 YFSETQ. The ends lost 4 bases at V and 6 bases at J; junction bases unmatched: 11. This CDR3 has 15 residues. CDR3: CASSRAGGNRDTQYF. The CDR3, as DNA: TGCGCCAGCAGCCGAGCAGGGGGAAACCGGGATACGCAGTATTTT.

Written as DNA, the CDR3 is TGTGCCAGTAGTACCCCATTTGGGACTAGCAATCAGCCCCAGCATTTT. Amino acids: CASSTPFGTSNQPQHF. The chain links TRBV19 to TRBJ1-5; D perhaps matches TRBD1 (5 bases). Germline-derived CDR1 and CDR2 are LNHDA and SQIVND (reference sequence). This CDR3 region has 16 residues. Trimming pared 4 bases from V and 0 bases from J, leaving 13 bases between. Combining the CDR3 with reference TRBV19 and TRBJ1-5 gives the whole variable domain DGGITQSPKYLFRKEGQNVTLSCEQNLNHDAMYWYRQDPGQGLRLIYYSQIVNDFQKGDIAEGYSVSREKKESFPLTVTSAQKNPTAFYLCASSTPFGTSNQPQHFGDGTRLSIL.

The genes are TRBV7-9 and TRBJ1-1; a weak D match, TRBD1 (6 bases). CDR1 and CDR2 from the germline V gene are SEHNR and FQNEAQ (reference sequence). CDR3 length: 14 amino acids. V lost 4 bases, J lost 4 bases, and 13 bases lay in between. The CDR3, as DNA: TGTGCCAGCAGCTACGAGGGGGTAGGCACTGAAGCTTTCTTT. Its translation is CASSYEGVGTEAFF.

The chain has TRBV30 and TRBJ2-5, with TRBD1 as a possible D gene (5 bases). CDR1 is GTSNPN, CDR2 SVGIG, per germline (reference sequence). Trimming shortened V by 2 bases and J by 5 bases, and 12 bases separated the two germline ends. This CDR3 has 13 amino acids. CDR3 bases: TGTGCCTGGAGTCTTGGTGGGGCTGAGACCCAGTACTTC. This sequence encodes CAWSLGGAETQYF.

J is TRBJ1-1 and V is TRBV7-9; a possible D gene is TRBD1 (6 bases). The CDR3 has 14 amino acids. Trimming stripped 5 bases from V and 5 bases from J, with 15 bases between. Germline CDR1 is SEHNR and CDR2 is FQNEAQ (reference sequence). CDR3 protein: CASSTQGSATEAFF. In DNA form, the CDR3 reads TGTGCCAGCAGCACACAGGGTAGCGCGACTGAAGCTTTCTTT. The whole variable domain, filled in from reference TRBV7-9 and TRBJ1-1, reads DTGVSQNPRHKITKRGQNVTFRCDPISEHNRLYWYRQTLGQGPEFLTYFQNEAQLEKSRLLSDRFSAERPKGSFSTLEIQRTEQGDSAMYLCASSTQGSATEAFFGQGTRLTVV.

The J gene is TRBJ2-2, the V gene TRBV28; D remains ambiguous. Germline CDR1 reads MDHEN; CDR2 reads SYDVKM. This CDR3 is 14 amino acids long. Trimming stripped 2 bases from V and 6 bases from J, with 10 bases between. As DNA, the CDR3 is TGTGCCAGCAGTTTAGGCCTACGGGCCGGGGAGCTGTTTTTT. It encodes CASSLGLRAGELFF.

The chain carries TRBV18 and TRBJ1-3; unclear D gene. The CDR3 consists of 15 residues. Looked up from germline, CDR1 is KGHSH and CDR2 is LQKENI. Trimming cost V 3 bases and J 2 bases, with 11 bases left between them. This chain's CDR3 is CASSPLGGPGNTIYF. The CDR3 coding sequence is TGTGCCAGCTCACCTCTAGGCGGCCCTGGAAACACCATATATTTT.

This chain links TRBV29-1 with TRBJ2-6; D is possibly TRBD1 (6 bases). In germline, CDR1 is SQVTM, CDR2 ANQGSEA. V was trimmed by 5 bases and J by 0 bases, leaving 14 bases between them. The CDR3 is made up of 16 amino acids. The CDR3 DNA follows: TGCAGCGTTACCCCTGAAGGGGGCTCTGGGGCCAACGTCCTGACTTTC. Encoded protein: CSVTPEGGSGANVLTF. The complete variable domain, with remaining parts taken from reference TRBV29-1 and TRBJ2-6, reads SAVISQKPSRDICQRGTSLTIQCQVDSQVTMMFWYRQQPGQSLTLIATANQGSEATYESGFVIDKFPISRPNLTFSTLTVSNMSPEDSSIYLCSVTPEGGSGANVLTFGAGSRLTVL.

The chain employs TRBV4-3 and TRBJ1-4; 7 positions agree with TRBD1. The CDR3 has 13 residues. The germline V gene encodes CDR1 LGHNA and CDR2 YSLEER. The junction had 2 bases not matched to a gene; V was cut back by 2 bases and J by 8 bases. The CDR3 DNA sequence: TGCGCCAGCAGCCAACACAGGGGCGAAAAACTGTTTTTT. Translating it yields CASSQHRGEKLFF.

This chain links TRBV5-4 with TRBJ1-2; D not certain. The germline gives CDR1 SGHNT, CDR2 YYREEE (reference sequence). The CDR3 runs 16 residues. V lost 5 bases and J 0 bases, leaving 17 bases between the germline ends. The CDR3 DNA reads as TGTGCCAGCAGGAAACAGTCGACATTCTCTAACTATGGCTACACCTTC. As protein: CASRKQSTFSNYGYTF.

This clone was recorded once. The chain employs TRBV11-2 and TRBJ2-7; D uncertain. CDR3 length: 18 amino acids. The ends were cut back, 5 bases at V and 0 bases at J, with 23 bases in the middle. Germline V gene sequence: CDR1 SGHAT, CDR2 FQNNGV. The CDR3 loop is CASSPRWVEGRFSYEQYF. The CDR3 DNA reads TGTGCCAGCAGCCCAAGGTGGGTTGAAGGCAGATTCTCCTACGAGCAGTACTTC. The full variable domain, its missing parts supplied by reference TRBV11-2 and TRBJ2-7, is EAGVAQSPRYKIIEKRQSVAFWCNPISGHATLYWYQQILGQGPKLLIQFQNNGVVDDSQLPKDRFSAERLKGVDSTLKIQPAKLEDSAVYLCASSPRWVEGRFSYEQYFGPGTRLTVT.

The rearrangement joins TRBV4-3 to TRBJ1-4; D not certain. Germline V lookup: CDR1 LGHNA, CDR2 YSLEER. V was cut by 3 bases and J by 0 bases, with 11 bases left in between. The CDR3 totals 16 residues. The CDR3: CASSHYHGATNEKLFF. CDR3 bases: TGCGCCAGCAGCCATTACCACGGAGCAACTAATGAAAAACTGTTTTTT.

Only a few counts were recorded for this clone. J is TRBJ1-1 and V is TRBV5-1; 7 bases match TRBD1. V shed 1 base and J 0 bases; nucleotides not matched to a gene: 0. The CDR3 sequence is 14 residues long. The germline gives CDR1 SGHRS, CDR2 YFSETQ. The DNA for the CDR3 is TGCGCCAGCAGCTTGACAGGGGTGAACACTGAAGCTTTCTTT. Amino acid sequence: CASSLTGVNTEAFF.

The V call is TRBV9, the J call TRBJ2-2; tentative D call: TRBD2 (6 bases). The CDR3 runs to 17 residues. Per the germline V gene, CDR1 is SGDLS and CDR2 is YYNGEE. Trimming pared 4 bases from V and 2 bases from J, leaving 18 bases between. The CDR3 nucleotides are TGTGCCAGCAGCCTCCGATGGGGGACTCAAAACACCGGGGAGCTGTTTTTT. The encoded protein is CASSLRWGTQNTGELFF.

The chain has TRBV2 and TRBJ2-7; D perhaps matches TRBD2 (5 bases). The V end was cut by 2 bases, the J end by 0 bases, with 23 bases between. The CDR3 runs 19 residues. Germline CDR1 and CDR2: SNHLY and FYNNEI. The CDR3 protein is CASSEPEIALRVSSYEQYF. The CDR3 nucleotides are TGTGCCAGCAGTGAACCAGAAATTGCGTTGAGGGTATCCTCCTACGAGCAGTACTTC.

The chain is built from TRBV7-2 and TRBJ2-7, with 8 bases that match TRBD2. Trimming took 4 bases from V and 3 from J; bases not matched to a gene: 2. This CDR3 comprises 13 residues. CDR1 SGHTA and CDR2 FQGNSA come from the germline V gene. The DNA for the CDR3 is TGTGCCAGCAGCTCGGGGGGGGGCTACGAGCAGTACTTC. Protein product: CASSSGGGYEQYF.

The chain combines TRBV4-1 with TRBJ1-2; TRBD1 might be the D (6 bases). Germline CDR1 reads MGHRA; CDR2 reads YSYEKL. Deletions cut 1 base from V and 3 bases from J, with 15 bases between. The CDR3 contains 16 residues. CDR3 loop: CASSQVEQGIDYGYTF. The CDR3 nucleotides are TGCGCCAGCAGCCAAGTTGAACAGGGCATTGACTATGGCTACACCTTC.

Comment on this clone: Relative to the germline gene, one junction end is altered; a read error may explain this. This chain connects TRBV7-7 to TRBJ2-1; D is undetermined. The V gene's germline CDR1 is SSHAT and CDR2 FNYEAQ (reference sequence). The CDR3 runs to 17 residues. In DNA form, the CDR3 reads TGTGCTAGCAGCCCCACAGAGAGTCCTAGGCCGTACAATGAGCAGTTCTTC. This codes for CASSPTESPRPYNEQFF.

The chain is built from TRBV18 and TRBJ2-2, with no clear D. CDR3 length: 12 residues. The germline V gene has CDR1 KGHSH and CDR2 LQKENI. V was shortened by 5 bases and J by 3 bases, with 4 bases between the two germline ends. The CDR3, as DNA: TGTGCCAGCTCATCCGACACCGGGGAGCTGTTTTTT. This encodes CASSSDTGELFF. Full variable domain (outside the CDR3, taken from reference TRBV18 and TRBJ2-2): NAGVMQNPRHLVRRRGQEARLRCSPMKGHSHVYWYRQLPEEGLKFMVYLQKENIIDESGMPKERFSAEFPKEGPSILRIQQVVRGDSAAYFCASSSDTGELFFGEGSRLTVL.